The rows below give T cell receptor beta chains drawn from one sample of a study of cytomegalovirus exposure and HLA in healthy donors. The protocol was immunoSEQ multiplex PCR, while the TCRdb copy is restricted to in-frame clones and leaves out a portion. Altogether approximately 120,000 clones are present, 80% to 85% being singletons, with the ten largest covering about 1%. The sequenced sample was PBMCs. The source is a woman in her 30s in good health and CMV-seronegative. The CDR3 runs from the conserved cysteine through the conserved F or W. The order of the fields is V gene, D gene, J gene, clone size, CDR3 protein, CDR3 DNA. D genes are given only for firm matches. Some rows have no size entry. The others give once, few or many, or a class for an expanded clone.

>TRBV2|TRBD1|TRBJ2-4|.
CASTRTGGGNIQYF
TGTGCCAGCACCAGGACAGGGGGTGGTAACATTCAGTACTTC
>TRBV4-2|.|TRBJ1-6|.
CASSQELRDSPLHF
TGTGCCAGCAGCCAAGAACTGAGGGATTCACCCCTCCACTTT
>TRBV11-2|TRBD1|TRBJ2-3|.
CASSFGGTGGALDTQYF
TGTGCCAGCAGCTTTGGTGGGACAGGGGGCGCTTTGGATACGCAGTATTTT
>TRBV19|.|TRBJ2-1|.
CASSSVWGVLSYNEQFF
TGTGCCAGTAGTAGTGTCTGGGGGGTTCTCTCCTACAATGAGCAGTTCTTC
>TRBV5-4|TRBD2|TRBJ2-3|.
CASSSAGGIGDTQYF
TGTGCCAGCAGCTCAGCGGGGGGGATCGGAGATACGCAGTATTTT
>TRBV11-2|TRBD1|TRBJ2-7|.
CASSLYRGPYEQYF
TGTGCCAGCAGCCTTTACAGGGGCCCCTACGAGCAGTACTTC
>TRBV13|TRBD1|TRBJ2-7|.
CASSIRQGRTYEQYF
TGTGCCAGCAGCATAAGACAGGGGCGAACCTACGAGCAGTACTTC
>TRBV10-3|.|TRBJ2-5|few
CASTGIGQETQYF
TGTGCCAGCACAGGGATTGGACAAGAGACCCAGTACTTC
>TRBV9|TRBD1|TRBJ2-5|.
CASSPGQGKETQYF
TGTGCCAGCAGCCCGGGACAGGGGAAAGAGACCCAGTACTTC
>TRBV27|TRBD2|TRBJ2-7|.
CASSLFRHSGRSEQYF
TGTGCCAGCAGTTTATTTCGGCATAGCGGGAGATCCGAGCAGTACTTC
>TRBV4-2|.|TRBJ2-7|.
CASSQEARGNEQYF
TGTGCCAGCAGCCAAGAAGCAAGGGGTAACGAGCAGTACTTC
>TRBV13|.|TRBJ1-1|.
CASSLWIAGTGAFF
TGTGCCAGCAGCCTCTGGATCGCGGGGACTGGAGCTTTCTTT
>TRBV6-4|TRBD2|TRBJ2-3|.
CASSLTSGSTDTQYF
TGTGCCAGCAGCTTGACTAGCGGGAGCACAGATACGCAGTATTTT
>TRBV7-9|.|TRBJ1-1|.
CASSPSSWSDTEAFF
TGTGCCAGCAGCCCAAGCTCCTGGAGTGACACTGAAGCTTTCTTT
>TRBV29-1|TRBD1|TRBJ2-5|.
CSADKTGGQETQYF
TGCAGCGCGGATAAAACAGGGGGACAAGAGACCCAGTACTTC
>TRBV15|.|TRBJ2-7|.
CATSRDLSYEQYF
TGTGCCACCAGCAGAGATCTTAGCTACGAGCAGTACTTC
>TRBV19|TRBD1|TRBJ2-7|few
CATSRDRPYEQYF
TGTGCCACCTCCCGGGACAGACCCTACGAGCAGTACTTC
>TRBV18|.|TRBJ2-5|.
CASSPVGLQETQYF
TGTGCCAGCTCACCAGTGGGGCTACAAGAGACCCAGTACTTC
>TRBV6-5|.|TRBJ1-1|.
CASSSPREGTEAFF
TGTGCCAGCAGTTCACCCCGGGAGGGAACTGAAGCTTTCTTT
>TRBV4-1|.|TRBJ2-2|.
CASSQGVTANTGELFF
TGCGCCAGCAGCCAAGGTGTGACAGCGAACACCGGGGAGCTGTTTTTT
>TRBV7-9|TRBD1|TRBJ2-1|.
CASRNAGTGDYNEQFF
TGTGCCAGCAGGAACGCCGGGACAGGGGACTACAATGAGCAGTTCTTC
>TRBV18|TRBD1|TRBJ2-2|few
CASFPMGQQNTGELFF
TGTGCCAGCTTCCCGATGGGACAGCAGAACACCGGGGAGCTGTTTTTT
>TRBV19|TRBD1|TRBJ1-2|.
CATGARNRGLVGYTF
TGTGCCACTGGGGCAAGGAACAGGGGCCTCGTAGGCTACACCTTC